The subject of this entry is one TCR beta chain. Its antigen is still unknown. This sample includes further DNA sequences coding for the same CDR3. The assay was immunoSEQ multiplex PCR, and TCRdb's table has in-frame clones only and misses some. The data hold approximately 940,000 clones, with around three quarters observed a single time. This record belongs to a study of shared clonotypes between healthy human individuals. General study findings and limits: Among the subsets, naive ones generally showed larger estimated richness than memory ones. Sampling covered nothing but blood. Tissue TCR repertoires likely differ from those found in blood.

V shed 7 bases and J 1 base; nucleotides not matched to a gene: 1. The CDR3 contains 12 residues. Germline CDR1 reads SQVTM; CDR2 reads ANQGSEA. Within Nashville, Tennessee resided all donors, each a Caucasian adult. Partitioning of CD4+ cells yielded a CD45RA+ naive subset and a CD45RA-negative memory subset. The origin of this receptor is a man aged 18 to 29 in good health. The V and J genes are TRBV29-1 and TRBJ2-7; 10 positions agree with TRBD1. Input material: memory CD4+ T cells sorted from blood. Noted subset: CD45RA-negative fraction. The chain's CDR3 is CSAGQGSYEQYF. Written as DNA, the CDR3 is TGCAGCGCGGGACAGGGGTCCTACGAGCAGTACTTC.